A selection of T cell receptor beta chains follows, all from one sample in a study of T cell repertoires in cytomegalovirus infection. For these TCRs, the target antigens are not known. TCRdb re-derived calls from the reads in MiXCR, one entry per CDR3 protein. This table has about 310,000 distinct CDR3 sequences, 20% to 25% appearing once. Sequencing was performed on cultured PBMCs, taken from culture after CMV antigen stimulation. These receptors all stem from a human donor in good health (CMV status not recorded). Some clones in this sample may be carry-over from other donors' samples. CDR3s include the opening cysteine and the closing phenylalanine or tryptophan. A D gene is named only where the DNA matches it firmly. Rows may omit the clone size; those that give it use once, few, many or a size class.

j_gene: TRBJ1-2; v_gene: TRBV18; abundance: -; d_gene: TRBD1; CDR3aa: CASSPKGAEGYTF; CDR3nt: TGTGCCAGCTCACCAAAGGGGGCGGAAGGCTACACCTTC
j_gene: TRBJ2-3; v_gene: TRBV4-1; abundance: -; d_gene: TRBD2; CDR3aa: CASSQDSLAGSSTDTQYF; CDR3nt: TGCGCCAGCAGCCAAGATAGCCTAGCGGGTTCTAGCACAGATACGCAGTATTTT
j_gene: TRBJ2-2; v_gene: TRBV6-6; abundance: -; d_gene: -; CDR3aa: CASSFPPAGELFF; CDR3nt: TGTGCCAGCAGTTTCCCTCCGGCCGGGGAGCTGTTTTTT
j_gene: TRBJ1-5; v_gene: TRBV6-6; abundance: -; d_gene: TRBD1; CDR3aa: CASTRPRGEGNQPQHF; CDR3nt: TGTGCCAGCACCCGCCCCAGGGGGGAAGGGAATCAGCCCCAGCATTTT
j_gene: TRBJ1-2; v_gene: TRBV5-1; abundance: few; d_gene: -; CDR3aa: CASSLGTEHYGYTF; CDR3nt: TGCGCCAGCAGCTTGGGGACAGAGCACTATGGCTACACCTTC
j_gene: TRBJ2-1; v_gene: TRBV4-1; abundance: few; d_gene: TRBD2; CDR3aa: CASSQGLLAGSLYNEQFF; CDR3nt: TGCGCCAGCAGCCAAGGGTTATTAGCGGGCTCGTTGTACAATGAGCAGTTCTTC
j_gene: TRBJ2-4; v_gene: TRBV7-2; abundance: many; d_gene: -; CDR3aa: CASSLAWGEVGNIQYF; CDR3nt: TGTGCCAGCAGCTTAGCCTGGGGGGAAGTAGGAAACATTCAGTACTTC
j_gene: TRBJ1-5; v_gene: TRBV4-2; abundance: many; d_gene: TRBD1; CDR3aa: CASSQTEEGAINQPQHF; CDR3nt: TGTGCCAGCAGCCAAACGGAGGAGGGGGCGATCAATCAGCCCCAGCATTTT
j_gene: TRBJ2-7; v_gene: TRBV6-2/TRBV6-3; abundance: -; d_gene: TRBD2; CDR3aa: CASSSWAREAYEQYF; CDR3nt: TGTGCCAGCAGTTCTTGGGCCCGGGAGGCCTACGAGCAGTACTTC
j_gene: TRBJ1-5; v_gene: TRBV28; abundance: -; d_gene: -; CDR3aa: CASSSSGLNQPQHF; CDR3nt: -
j_gene: TRBJ2-4; v_gene: TRBV13; abundance: -; d_gene: -; CDR3aa: CASSSRGRETLAKNIQYF; CDR3nt: TGTGCCAGCAGCTCCCGGGGTAGAGAGACACTAGCCAAAAACATTCAGTACTTC
j_gene: TRBJ1-2; v_gene: TRBV27; abundance: -; d_gene: TRBD1; CDR3aa: CASSPTGQQYGYTF; CDR3nt: TGTGCCAGCAGTCCGACAGGGCAGCAGTATGGCTACACCTTC
j_gene: TRBJ2-3; v_gene: TRBV7-2; abundance: -; d_gene: -; CDR3aa: CASSPRSGLVDTQYF; CDR3nt: TGTGCCAGCAGCCCCCGAAGCGGACTGGTGGATACGCAGTATTTT